This TCR beta chain originates from a study of human T cells and chemical hapten exposure. Study background: The upper back received 0.01% DPC by patch testing, with results read at 6 days. General study points: TCRs whose frequency exceeded 1 in 1000 remained the same following DPC sensitization.

The table lists this clonotype with a few counts. Its antigen is currently unknown. This sample's time point: patch test 2, 6 weeks after DPC sensitization. Treatment indicated: therapeutic diphenylcyclopropenone sensitization with weekly scalp DPC. TCRdb fed the RACE reads into MiXCR, producing one record per CDR3 protein. Among just over 350,000 distinct CDR3 sequences listed, roughly 6.3% were seen once. The receptor was isolated from a woman aged 18-30 years with alopecia areata. Some clones in this sample may be carry-over from other donors' samples. The sequencing used whole blood, collected in connection with sensitization to the hapten diphenylcyclopropenone (DPC).

The CDR3 here is CASMVGGDHTEAFF. Here the CDR3 DNA reads TGTGCCAGCATGGTTGGTGGTGATCACACTGAAGCTTTCTTT. The chain carries TRBV6-2 or TRBV6-3 and TRBJ1-1; D uncertain. Trimming cost V 7 bases and J 3 bases, with 15 bases left between them. Looked up from germline, CDR1 is MNHEY and CDR2 is SVGEGT. This CDR3 is 14 amino acids long.